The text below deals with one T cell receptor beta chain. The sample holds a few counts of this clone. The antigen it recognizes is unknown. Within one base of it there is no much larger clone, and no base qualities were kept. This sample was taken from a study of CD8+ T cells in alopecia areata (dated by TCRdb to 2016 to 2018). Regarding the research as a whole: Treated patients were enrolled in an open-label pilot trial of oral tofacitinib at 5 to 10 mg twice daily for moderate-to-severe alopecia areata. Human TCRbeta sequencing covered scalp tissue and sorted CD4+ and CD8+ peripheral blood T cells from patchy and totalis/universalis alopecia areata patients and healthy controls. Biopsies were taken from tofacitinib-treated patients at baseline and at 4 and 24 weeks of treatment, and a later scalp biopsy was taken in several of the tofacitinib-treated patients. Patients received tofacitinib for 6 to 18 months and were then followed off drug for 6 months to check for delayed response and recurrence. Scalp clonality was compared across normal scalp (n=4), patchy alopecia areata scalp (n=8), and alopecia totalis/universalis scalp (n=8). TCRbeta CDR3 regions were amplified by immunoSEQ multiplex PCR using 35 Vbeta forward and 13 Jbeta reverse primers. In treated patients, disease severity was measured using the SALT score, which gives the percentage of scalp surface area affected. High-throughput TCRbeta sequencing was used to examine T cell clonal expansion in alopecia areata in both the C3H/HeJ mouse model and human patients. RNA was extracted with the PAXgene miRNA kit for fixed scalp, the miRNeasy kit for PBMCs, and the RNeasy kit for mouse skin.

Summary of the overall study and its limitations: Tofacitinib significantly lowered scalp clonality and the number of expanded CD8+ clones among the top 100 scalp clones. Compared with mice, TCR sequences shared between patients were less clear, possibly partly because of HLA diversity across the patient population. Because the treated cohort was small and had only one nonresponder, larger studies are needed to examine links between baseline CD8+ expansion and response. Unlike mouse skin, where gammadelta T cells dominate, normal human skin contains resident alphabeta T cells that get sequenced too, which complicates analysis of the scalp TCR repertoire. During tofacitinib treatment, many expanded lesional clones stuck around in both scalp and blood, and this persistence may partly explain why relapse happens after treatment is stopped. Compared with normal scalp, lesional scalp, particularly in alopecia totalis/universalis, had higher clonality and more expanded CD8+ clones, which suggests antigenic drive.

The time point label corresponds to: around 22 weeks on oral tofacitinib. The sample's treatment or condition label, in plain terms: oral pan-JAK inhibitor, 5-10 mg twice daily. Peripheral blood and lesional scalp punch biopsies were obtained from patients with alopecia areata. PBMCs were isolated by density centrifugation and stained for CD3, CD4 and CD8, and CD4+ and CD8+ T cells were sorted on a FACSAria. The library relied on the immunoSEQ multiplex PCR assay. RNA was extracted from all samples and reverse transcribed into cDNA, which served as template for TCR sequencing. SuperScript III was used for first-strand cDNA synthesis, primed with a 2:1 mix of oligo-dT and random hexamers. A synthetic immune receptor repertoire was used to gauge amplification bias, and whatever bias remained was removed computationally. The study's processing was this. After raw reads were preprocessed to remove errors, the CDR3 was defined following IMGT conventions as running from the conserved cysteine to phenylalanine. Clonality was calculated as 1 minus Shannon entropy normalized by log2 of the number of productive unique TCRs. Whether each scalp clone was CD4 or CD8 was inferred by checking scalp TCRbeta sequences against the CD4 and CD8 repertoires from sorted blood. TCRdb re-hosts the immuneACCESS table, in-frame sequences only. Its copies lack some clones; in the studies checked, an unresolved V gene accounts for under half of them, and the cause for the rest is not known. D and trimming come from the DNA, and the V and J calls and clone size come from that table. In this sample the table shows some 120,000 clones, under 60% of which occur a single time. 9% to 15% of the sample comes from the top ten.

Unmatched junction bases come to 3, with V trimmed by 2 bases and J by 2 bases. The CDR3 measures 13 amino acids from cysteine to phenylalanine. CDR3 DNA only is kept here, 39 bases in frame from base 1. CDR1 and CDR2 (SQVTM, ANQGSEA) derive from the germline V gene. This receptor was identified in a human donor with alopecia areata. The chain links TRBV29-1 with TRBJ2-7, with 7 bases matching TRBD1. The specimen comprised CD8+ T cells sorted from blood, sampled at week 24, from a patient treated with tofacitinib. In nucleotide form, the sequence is TGCAGCGTTGAAAGTGACAGGGCCTACGAGCAGTACTTC. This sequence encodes CSVESDRAYEQYF.